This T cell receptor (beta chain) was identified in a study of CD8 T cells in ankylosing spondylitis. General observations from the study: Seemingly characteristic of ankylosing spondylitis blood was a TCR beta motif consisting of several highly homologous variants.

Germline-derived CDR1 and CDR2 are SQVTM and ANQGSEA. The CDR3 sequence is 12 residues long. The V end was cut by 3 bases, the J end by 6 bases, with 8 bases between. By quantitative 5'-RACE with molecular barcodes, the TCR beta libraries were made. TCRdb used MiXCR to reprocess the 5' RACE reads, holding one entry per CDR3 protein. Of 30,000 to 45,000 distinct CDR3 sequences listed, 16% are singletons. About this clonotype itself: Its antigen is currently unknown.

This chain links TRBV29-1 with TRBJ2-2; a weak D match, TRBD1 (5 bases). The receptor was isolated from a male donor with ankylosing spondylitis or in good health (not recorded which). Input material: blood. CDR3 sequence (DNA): TGCAGCGTTGAGATAGGGGCCGGGGAGCTGTTTTTT. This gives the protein CSVEIGAGELFF.